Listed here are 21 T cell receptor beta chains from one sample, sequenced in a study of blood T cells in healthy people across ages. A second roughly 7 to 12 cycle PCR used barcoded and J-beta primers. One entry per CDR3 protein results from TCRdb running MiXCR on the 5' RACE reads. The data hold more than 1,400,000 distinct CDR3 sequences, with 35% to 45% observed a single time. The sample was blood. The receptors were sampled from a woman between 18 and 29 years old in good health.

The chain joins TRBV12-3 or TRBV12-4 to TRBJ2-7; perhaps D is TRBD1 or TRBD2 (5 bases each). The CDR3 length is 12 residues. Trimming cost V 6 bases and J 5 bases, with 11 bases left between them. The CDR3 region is CASRSEGNEQYF. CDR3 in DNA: TGTGCCAGCAGGTCAGAGGGGAACGAGCAGTACTTC.

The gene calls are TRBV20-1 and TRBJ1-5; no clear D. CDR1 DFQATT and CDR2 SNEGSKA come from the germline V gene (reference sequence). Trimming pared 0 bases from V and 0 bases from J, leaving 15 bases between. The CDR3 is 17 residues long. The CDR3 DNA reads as TGCAGTGCTAGAGATCAAGAAAGTCTTTATAGCAATCAGCCCCAGCATTTT. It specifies CSARDQESLYSNQPQHF.

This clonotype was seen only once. Here the CDR3 DNA reads TGTGCCAGCAGTACCGGGACAGGGTCCCACGAGCAGTTCTTC. Amino acids: CASSTGTGSHEQFF. The chain is built from TRBV12-3 or TRBV12-4 and TRBJ2-1, with 9 bases that match TRBD1. The CDR3 length is 14 residues. The trim removed 5 bases at V and 10 bases at J, leaving 9 bases unmatched.

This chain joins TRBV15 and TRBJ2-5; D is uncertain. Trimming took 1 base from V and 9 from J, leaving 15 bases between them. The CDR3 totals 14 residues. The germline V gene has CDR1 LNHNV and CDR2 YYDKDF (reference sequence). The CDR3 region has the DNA TGTGCCACCAGCAGAGGTATCGGCCAGGACCCCCAGTACTTC. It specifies CATSRGIGQDPQYF.

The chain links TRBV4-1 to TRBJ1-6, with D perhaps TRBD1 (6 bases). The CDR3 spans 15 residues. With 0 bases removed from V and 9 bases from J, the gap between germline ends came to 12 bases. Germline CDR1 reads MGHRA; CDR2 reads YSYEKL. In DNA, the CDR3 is TGCGCCAGCAGCCAAGAAGGGGGGGCTGGTTCACCCCTCCACTTT. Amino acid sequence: CASSQEGGAGSPLHF.

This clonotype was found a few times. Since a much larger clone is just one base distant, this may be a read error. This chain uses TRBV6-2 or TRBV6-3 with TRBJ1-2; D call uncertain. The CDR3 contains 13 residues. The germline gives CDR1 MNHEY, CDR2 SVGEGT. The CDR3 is CASSDSSVYGYTF. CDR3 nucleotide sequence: TGTGCCAGCAGTGACTCGAGCGTCTATGGCTACACCTTC.

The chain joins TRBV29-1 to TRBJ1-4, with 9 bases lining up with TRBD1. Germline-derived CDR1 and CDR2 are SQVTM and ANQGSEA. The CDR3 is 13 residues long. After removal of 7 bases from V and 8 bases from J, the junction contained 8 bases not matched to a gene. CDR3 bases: TGCAGCGGGCGGGGGACAGGGACCGAAAAACTGTTTTTT. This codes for CSGRGTGTEKLFF.

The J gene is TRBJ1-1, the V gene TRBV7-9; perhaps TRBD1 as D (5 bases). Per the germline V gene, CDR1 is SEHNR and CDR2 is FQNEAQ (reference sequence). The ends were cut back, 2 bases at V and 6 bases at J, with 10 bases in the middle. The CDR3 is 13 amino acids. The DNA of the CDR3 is TGTGCCAGCAGCTTAAAGGGGATGGCTGAAGCTTTCTTT. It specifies CASSLKGMAEAFF. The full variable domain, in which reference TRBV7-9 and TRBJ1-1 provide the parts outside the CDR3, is DTGVSQNPRHKITKRGQNVTFRCDPISEHNRLYWYRQTLGQGPEFLTYFQNEAQLEKSRLLSDRFSAERPKGSFSTLEIQRTEQGDSAMYLCASSLKGMAEAFFGQGTRLTVV.

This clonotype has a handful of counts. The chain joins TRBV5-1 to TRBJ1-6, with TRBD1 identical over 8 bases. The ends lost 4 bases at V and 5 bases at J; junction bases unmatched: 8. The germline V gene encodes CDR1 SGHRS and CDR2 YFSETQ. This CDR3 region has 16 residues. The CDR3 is CASSPTGVENNSPLHF. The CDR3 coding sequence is TGCGCCAGCAGCCCGACAGGGGTTGAAAATAATTCACCCCTCCACTTT.

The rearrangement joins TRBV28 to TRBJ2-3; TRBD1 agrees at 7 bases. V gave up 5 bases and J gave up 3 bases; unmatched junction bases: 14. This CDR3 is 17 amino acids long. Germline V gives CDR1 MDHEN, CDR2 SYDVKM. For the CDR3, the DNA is TGTGCCAGCAGTCCGATCAGACCCGGGACAGCAACAGATACGCAGTATTTT. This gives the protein CASSPIRPGTATDTQYF.

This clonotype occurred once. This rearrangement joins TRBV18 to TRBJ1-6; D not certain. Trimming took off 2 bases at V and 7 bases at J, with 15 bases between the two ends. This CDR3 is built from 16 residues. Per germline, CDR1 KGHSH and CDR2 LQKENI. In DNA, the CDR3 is TGTGCCAGCTCACCAAACTCAGGAATCGGGAATTCACCCCTCCACTTT. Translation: CASSPNSGIGNSPLHF.

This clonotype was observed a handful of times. CDR3 sequence reads: CASRGTPYNEQFF. In DNA form, the CDR3 reads TGTGCCAGCAGGGGGACTCCCTACAATGAGCAGTTCTTC. This sequence joins TRBV2 and TRBJ2-1, with D perhaps TRBD2 (6 bases). Trimming removed 6 bases at V and 2 bases at J, with 8 bases between. Germline V CDR1 and CDR2: SNHLY, FYNNEI. This CDR3 contains 13 residues.

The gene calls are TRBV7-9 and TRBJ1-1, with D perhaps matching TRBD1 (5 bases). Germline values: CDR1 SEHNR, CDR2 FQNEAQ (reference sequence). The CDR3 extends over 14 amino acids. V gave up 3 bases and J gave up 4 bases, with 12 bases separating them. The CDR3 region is CASSFEGGATEAFF. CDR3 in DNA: TGTGCCAGCAGCTTCGAGGGAGGGGCCACTGAAGCTTTCTTT.

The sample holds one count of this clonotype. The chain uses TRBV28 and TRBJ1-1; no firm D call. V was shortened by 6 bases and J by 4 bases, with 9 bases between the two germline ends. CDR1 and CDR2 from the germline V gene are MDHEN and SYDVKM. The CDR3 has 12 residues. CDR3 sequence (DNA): TGTGCCAGCAGCGCCAGGATCACTGAAGCTTTCTTT. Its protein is CASSARITEAFF.

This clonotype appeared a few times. The DNA of the CDR3 is TGTGCCAGCAGCTTACTCGGGACTAGCGGTTTTCAGAGAAAAGAGACCCAGTACTTC. It encodes CASSLLGTSGFQRKETQYF. The chain has TRBV7-8 and TRBJ2-5, with 11 bases fitting TRBD2. The length of the CDR3 is 19 residues. CDR1 and CDR2 from the germline V gene are SGHVS and FQNEAQ. Unmatched junction bases numbered 14, after V lost 2 bases and J lost 3 bases.

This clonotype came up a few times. Here the CDR3 DNA reads TGCGCCAGCAGCTTGGAACGGGGAAGGCAAGAGACCCAGTACTTC. This translates into CASSLERGRQETQYF. The chain is built from TRBV5-1 and TRBJ2-5, with D possibly matching TRBD2 (5 bases). Deletions cut 0 bases from V and 2 bases from J, with 11 bases between. In germline, CDR1 is SGHRS, CDR2 YFSETQ. CDR3 length equals 15 residues.

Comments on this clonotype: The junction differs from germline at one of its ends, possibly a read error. The CDR3 region is CASSPTGDNSPPHF. In DNA form, the CDR3 reads TGTGCCAGCTCCCCCACAGGGGACAATTCACCCCCCCACTTT. This sequence joins TRBV6-4 and TRBJ1-6; TRBD1 agrees at 7 bases. The CDR3 spans 14 residues. Germline assignment: CDR1 MRHNA and CDR2 SNTAGT.

CDR3 DNA sequence: TGTGCCAGCAGCCATAAGGGGGCGAACACCGGGGAGCTGTTTTTT. This translates into CASSHKGANTGELFF. V gene TRBV4-2 combines with J gene TRBJ2-2; D possibly corresponds to TRBD1 (6 bases). Trimming removed 3 bases from V and 0 bases from J, with 8 bases in between. Germline V gene lookup returns CDR1 LGHNA and CDR2 YNFKEQ. This CDR3 has 15 amino acids.

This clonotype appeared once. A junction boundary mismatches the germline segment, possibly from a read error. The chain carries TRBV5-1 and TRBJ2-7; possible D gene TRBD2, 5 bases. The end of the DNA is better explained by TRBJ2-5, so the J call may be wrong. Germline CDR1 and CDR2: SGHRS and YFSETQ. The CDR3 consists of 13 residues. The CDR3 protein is CAGSLEGRETQYF. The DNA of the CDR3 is TGCGCCGGCAGCTTAGAGGGTCGAGAGACCCAGTACTTC.

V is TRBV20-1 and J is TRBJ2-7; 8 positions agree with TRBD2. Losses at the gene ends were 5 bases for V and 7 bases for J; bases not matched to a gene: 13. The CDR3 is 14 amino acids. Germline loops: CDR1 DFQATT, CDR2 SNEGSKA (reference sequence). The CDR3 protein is CSADSGTGLVEQYF. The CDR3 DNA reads TGCAGTGCTGATAGCGGGACGGGTTTGGTTGAGCAGTACTTC.

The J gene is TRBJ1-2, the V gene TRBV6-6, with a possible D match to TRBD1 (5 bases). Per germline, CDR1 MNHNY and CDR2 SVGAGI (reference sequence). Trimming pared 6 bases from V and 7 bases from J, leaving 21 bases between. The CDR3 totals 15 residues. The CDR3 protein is CASRWPRGETFGYTF. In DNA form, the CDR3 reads TGTGCCAGCAGATGGCCCCGGGGGGAGACTTTTGGCTACACCTTC.